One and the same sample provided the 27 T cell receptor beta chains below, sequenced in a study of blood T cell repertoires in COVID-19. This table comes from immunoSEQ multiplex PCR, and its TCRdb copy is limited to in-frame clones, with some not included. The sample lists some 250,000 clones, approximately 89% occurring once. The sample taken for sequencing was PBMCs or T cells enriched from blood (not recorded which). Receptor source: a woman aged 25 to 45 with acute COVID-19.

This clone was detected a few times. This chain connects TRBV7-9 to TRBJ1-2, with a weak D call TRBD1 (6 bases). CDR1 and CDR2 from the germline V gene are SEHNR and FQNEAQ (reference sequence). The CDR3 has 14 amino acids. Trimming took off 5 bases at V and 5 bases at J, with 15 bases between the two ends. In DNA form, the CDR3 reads TGTGCCAGCAGCGGATCACAGGGCTGGTATGGCTACACCTTC. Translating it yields CASSGSQGWYGYTF.

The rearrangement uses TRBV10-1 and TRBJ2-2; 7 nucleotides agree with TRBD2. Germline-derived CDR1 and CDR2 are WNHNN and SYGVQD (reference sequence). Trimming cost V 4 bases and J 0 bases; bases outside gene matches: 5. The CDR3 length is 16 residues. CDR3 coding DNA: TGCGCCAGCAGTGGAGGGAGGGAATCGAACACCGGGGAGCTGTTTTTT. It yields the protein CASSGGRESNTGELFF.

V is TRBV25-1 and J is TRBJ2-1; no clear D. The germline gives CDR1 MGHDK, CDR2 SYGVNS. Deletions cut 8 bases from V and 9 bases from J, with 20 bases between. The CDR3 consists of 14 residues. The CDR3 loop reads CASHSTQSIGEQFF. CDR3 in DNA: TGTGCCAGCCATTCCACCCAGTCGATTGGTGAGCAGTTCTTC. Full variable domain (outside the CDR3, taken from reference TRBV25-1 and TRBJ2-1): EADIYQTPRYLVIGTGKKITLECSQTMGHDKMYWYQQDPGMELHLIHYSYGVNSTEKGDLSSESTVSRIRTEHFPLTLESARPSHTSQYLCASHSTQSIGEQFFGPGTRLTVL.

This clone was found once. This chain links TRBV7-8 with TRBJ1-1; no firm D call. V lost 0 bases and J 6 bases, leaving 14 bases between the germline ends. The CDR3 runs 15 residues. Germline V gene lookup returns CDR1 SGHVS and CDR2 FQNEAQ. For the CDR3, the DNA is TGTGCCAGCAGCTTAGCCTCCGGGGTCGAGGCTGAAGCTTTCTTT. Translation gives CASSLASGVEAEAFF.

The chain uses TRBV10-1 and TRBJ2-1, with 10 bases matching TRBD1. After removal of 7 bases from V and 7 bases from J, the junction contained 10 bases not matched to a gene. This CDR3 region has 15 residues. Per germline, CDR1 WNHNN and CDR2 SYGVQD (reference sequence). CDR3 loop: CASTQGTGVGNEQFF. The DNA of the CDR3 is TGCGCCAGCACCCAAGGGACAGGGGTTGGAAATGAGCAGTTCTTC.

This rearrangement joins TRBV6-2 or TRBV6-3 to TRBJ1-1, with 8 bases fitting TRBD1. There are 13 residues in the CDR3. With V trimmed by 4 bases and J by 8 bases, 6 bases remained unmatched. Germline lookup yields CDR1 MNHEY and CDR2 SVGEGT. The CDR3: CASSSTGGVEAFF. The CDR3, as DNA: TGTGCCAGCAGTTCTACAGGGGGGGTCGAAGCTTTCTTT.

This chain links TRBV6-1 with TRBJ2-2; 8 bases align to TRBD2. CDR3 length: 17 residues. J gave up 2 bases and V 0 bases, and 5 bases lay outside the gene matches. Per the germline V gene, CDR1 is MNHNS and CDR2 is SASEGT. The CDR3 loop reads CASSEALAGFNTGELFF. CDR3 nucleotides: TGTGCCAGCAGTGAAGCTCTAGCGGGCTTTAACACCGGGGAGCTGTTTTTT.

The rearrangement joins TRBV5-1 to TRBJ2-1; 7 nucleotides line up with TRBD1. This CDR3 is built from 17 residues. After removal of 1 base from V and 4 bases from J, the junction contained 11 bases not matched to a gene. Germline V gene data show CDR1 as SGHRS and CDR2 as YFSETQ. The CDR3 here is CASSLRGGDRDYNEQFF. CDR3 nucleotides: TGCGCCAGCAGCTTGAGAGGGGGTGACAGGGATTACAATGAGCAGTTCTTC. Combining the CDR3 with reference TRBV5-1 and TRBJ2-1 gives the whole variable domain KAGVTQTPRYLIKTRGQQVTLSCSPISGHRSVSWYQQTPGQGLQFLFEYFSETQRNKGNFPGRFSGRQFSNSRSEMNVSTLELGDSALYLCASSLRGGDRDYNEQFFGPGTRLTVL.

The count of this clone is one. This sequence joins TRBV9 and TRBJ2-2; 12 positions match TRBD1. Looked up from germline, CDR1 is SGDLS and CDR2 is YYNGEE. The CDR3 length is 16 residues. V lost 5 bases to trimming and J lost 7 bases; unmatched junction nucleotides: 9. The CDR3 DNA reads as TGTGCCAGCAGTCAGGGACAGGGGGCAGTGCGCGGGGAGCTGTTTTTT. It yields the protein CASSQGQGAVRGELFF.

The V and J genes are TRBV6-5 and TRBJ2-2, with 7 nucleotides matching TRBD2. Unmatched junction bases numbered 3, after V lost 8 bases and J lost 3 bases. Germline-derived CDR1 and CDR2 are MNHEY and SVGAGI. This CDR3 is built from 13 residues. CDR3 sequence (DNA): TGTGCCAGCTTTCGGGGGGACACCGGGGAGCTGTTTTTT. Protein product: CASFRGDTGELFF.

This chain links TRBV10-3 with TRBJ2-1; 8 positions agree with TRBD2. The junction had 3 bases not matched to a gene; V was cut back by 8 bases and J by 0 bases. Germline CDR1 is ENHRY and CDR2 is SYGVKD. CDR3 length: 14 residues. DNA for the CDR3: TGTGCCATCGGGGGGACTAGCTCCTACAATGAGCAGTTCTTC. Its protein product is CAIGGTSSYNEQFF.

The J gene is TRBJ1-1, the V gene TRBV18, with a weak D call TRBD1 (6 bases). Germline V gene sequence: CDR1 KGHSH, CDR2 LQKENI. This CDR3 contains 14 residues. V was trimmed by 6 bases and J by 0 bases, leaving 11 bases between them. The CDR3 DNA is TGTGCCAGCTCTCCCACAGGGATGAACACTGAAGCTTTCTTT. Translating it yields CASSPTGMNTEAFF.

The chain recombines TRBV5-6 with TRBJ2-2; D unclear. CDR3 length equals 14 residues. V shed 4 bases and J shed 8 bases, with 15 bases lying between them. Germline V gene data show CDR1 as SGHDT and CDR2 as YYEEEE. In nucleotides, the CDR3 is TGTGCCAGCAGCACCGCCGCCCCAACAGGGGAGCTGTTTTTT. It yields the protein CASSTAAPTGELFF.

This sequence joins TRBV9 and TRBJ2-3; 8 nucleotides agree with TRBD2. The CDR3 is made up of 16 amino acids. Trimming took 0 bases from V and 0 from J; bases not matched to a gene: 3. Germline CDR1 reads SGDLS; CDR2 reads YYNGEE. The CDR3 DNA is TGTGCCAGCAGCGTAGTCGAGCGGGGGAGCACAGATACGCAGTATTTT. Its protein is CASSVVERGSTDTQYF.

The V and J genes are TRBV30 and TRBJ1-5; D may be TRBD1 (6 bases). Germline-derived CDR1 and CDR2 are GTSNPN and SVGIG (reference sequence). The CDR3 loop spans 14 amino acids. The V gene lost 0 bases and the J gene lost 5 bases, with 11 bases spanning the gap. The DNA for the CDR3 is TGTGCCTGGAGTGTACAACAGGGACATCAGCCCCAGCATTTT. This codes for CAWSVQQGHQPQHF.

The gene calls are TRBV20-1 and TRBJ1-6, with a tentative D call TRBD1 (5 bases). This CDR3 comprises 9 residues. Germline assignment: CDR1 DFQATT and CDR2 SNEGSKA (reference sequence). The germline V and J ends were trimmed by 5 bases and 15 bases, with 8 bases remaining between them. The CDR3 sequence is CSAGTVLHF. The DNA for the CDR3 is TGCAGTGCTGGGACTGTCCTCCACTTT.

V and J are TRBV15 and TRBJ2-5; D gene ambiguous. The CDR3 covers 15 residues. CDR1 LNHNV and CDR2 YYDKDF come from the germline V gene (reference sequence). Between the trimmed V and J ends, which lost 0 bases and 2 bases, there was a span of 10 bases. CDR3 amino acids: CATSRDLAEQETQYF. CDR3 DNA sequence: TGTGCCACCAGCAGAGATCTGGCAGAACAAGAGACCCAGTACTTC.

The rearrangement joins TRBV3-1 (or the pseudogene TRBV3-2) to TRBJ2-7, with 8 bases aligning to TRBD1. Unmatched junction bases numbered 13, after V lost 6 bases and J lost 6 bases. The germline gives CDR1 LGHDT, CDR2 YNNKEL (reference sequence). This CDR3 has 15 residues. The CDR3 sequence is CASRPFSATGAEQYF. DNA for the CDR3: TGTGCCAGCAGACCCTTCTCCGCGACAGGGGCCGAGCAGTACTTC.

CDR3 residues: CASSQDSFGTAELSPLHF. CDR3 in DNA: TGTGCCAGCAGCCAAGATTCATTTGGCACAGCAGAGCTTTCACCCCTCCACTTT. The J gene is TRBJ1-6, the V gene TRBV3-1 (or the pseudogene TRBV3-2); D is ambiguous. V was cut by 0 bases and J by 9 bases, with 21 bases left in between. The CDR3 is 18 residues long. The germline V gene has CDR1 LGHDT and CDR2 YNNKEL (reference sequence).

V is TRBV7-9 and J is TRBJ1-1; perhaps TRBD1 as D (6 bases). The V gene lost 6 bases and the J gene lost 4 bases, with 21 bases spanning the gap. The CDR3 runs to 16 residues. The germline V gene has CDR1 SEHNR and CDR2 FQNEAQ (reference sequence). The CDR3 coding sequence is TGTGCCAGCAGGGTCACCGGGGGGCGCGAAGGCACTGAAGCTTTCTTT. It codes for CASRVTGGREGTEAFF.

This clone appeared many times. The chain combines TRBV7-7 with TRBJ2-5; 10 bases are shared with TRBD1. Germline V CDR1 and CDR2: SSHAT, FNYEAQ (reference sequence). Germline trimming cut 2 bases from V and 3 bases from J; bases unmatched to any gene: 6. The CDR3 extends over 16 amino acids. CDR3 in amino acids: CASSLSLGTGEETQYF. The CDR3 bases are TGTGCCAGCAGCTTATCTCTCGGGACAGGGGAAGAGACCCAGTACTTC. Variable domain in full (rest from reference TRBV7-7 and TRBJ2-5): GAGVSQSPRYKVTKRGQDVTLRCDPISSHATLYWYQQALGQGPEFLTYFNYEAQPDKSGLPSDRFSAERPEGSISTLTIQRTEQRDSAMYRCASSLSLGTGEETQYFGPGTRLLVL.

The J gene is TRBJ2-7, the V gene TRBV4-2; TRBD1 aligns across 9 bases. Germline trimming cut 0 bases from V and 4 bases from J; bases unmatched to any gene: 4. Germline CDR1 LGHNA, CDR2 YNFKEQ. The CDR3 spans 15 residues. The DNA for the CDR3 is TGTGCCAGCAGCCAAGAGGGGACAGGGCCATACGAGCAGTACTTC. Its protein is CASSQEGTGPYEQYF.

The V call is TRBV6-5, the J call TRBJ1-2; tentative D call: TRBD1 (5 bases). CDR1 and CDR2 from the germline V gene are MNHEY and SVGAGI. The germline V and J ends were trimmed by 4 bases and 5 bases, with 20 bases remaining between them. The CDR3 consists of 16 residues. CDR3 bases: TGTGCCAGCAGTTCGTCCCCAGACCTGGGGGGGTATGGCTACACCTTC. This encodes CASSSSPDLGGYGYTF.

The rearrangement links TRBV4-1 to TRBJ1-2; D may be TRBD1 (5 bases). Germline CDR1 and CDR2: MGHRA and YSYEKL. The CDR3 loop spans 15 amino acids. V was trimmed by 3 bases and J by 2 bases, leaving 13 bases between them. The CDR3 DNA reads TGCGCCAGCAGCCAGGTGGGGCAGGCGAACTATGGCTACACCTTC. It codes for CASSQVGQANYGYTF.

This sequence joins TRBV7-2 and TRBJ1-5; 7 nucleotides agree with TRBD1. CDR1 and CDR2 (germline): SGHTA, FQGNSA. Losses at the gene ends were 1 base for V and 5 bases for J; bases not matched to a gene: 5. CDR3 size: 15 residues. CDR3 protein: CASSLGGRGDQPQHF. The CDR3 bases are TGTGCCAGCAGCTTAGGCGGCAGGGGGGATCAGCCCCAGCATTTT.

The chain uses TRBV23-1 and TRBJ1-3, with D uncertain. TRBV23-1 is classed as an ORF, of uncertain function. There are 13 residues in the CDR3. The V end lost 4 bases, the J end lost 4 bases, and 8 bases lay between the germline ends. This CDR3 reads CASSLPGGNTIYF. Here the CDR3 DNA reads TGCGCCAGCAGTCTTCCCGGGGGAAACACCATATATTTT.

The CDR3 spells CASSPRTGTSGNTIYF. The DNA of the CDR3 is TGTGCCAGCTCACCCCGGACAGGGACCTCTGGAAACACCATATATTTT. The chain is built from TRBV18 and TRBJ1-3, with 8 positions matching TRBD1. Trimming cost V 3 bases and J 0 bases; bases outside gene matches: 4. Germline assignment: CDR1 KGHSH and CDR2 LQKENI. The CDR3 consists of 16 residues.